Below are 15 T cell receptor beta chains sequenced from a single sample in a study of T cells in Graves' hyperthyroidism and ophthalmopathy. Template material for amplifying TCR beta CDR3 regions consisted of RNA transcripts. A first-round RT-PCR of the TCR CDR3 used the HTBI primer set. In TCRdb, the multiplex PCR reads were re-called with MiXCR into one record per CDR3 protein. The table includes about 320,000 distinct CDR3 sequences, about 15% detected once. The sample was blood. The receptors shown here come from a man aged 25 to 40 with Graves' hyperthyroidism.

The rearrangement uses TRBV28 and TRBJ1-6; D is perhaps TRBD1 (6 bases). The V end was cut by 5 bases, the J end by 10 bases, with 18 bases between. There are 15 residues in the CDR3. The germline V gene has CDR1 MDHEN and CDR2 SYDVKM. Here the CDR3 reads CASSESWAGESPLHF. The CDR3 coding sequence is TGTGCCAGCAGTGAGTCGTGGGCAGGGGAATCACCCCTCCACTTT.

This clonotype was seen at least ten times. This rearrangement joins TRBV12-3 or TRBV12-4 to TRBJ2-7; a weak D match, TRBD1 (5 bases). V lost 6 bases to trimming and J lost 0 bases, with 18 bases between them. The CDR3 has 16 residues. The CDR3 DNA follows: TGTGCCAGCAGATCGACAGTGGTAAGAAGCTCCTACGAGCAGTACTTC. Residues: CASRSTVVRSSYEQYF.

This clonotype was detected ten times or more. V is TRBV7-9 and J is TRBJ2-3; TRBD2 matches 10 bases. V gave up 1 base and J gave up 9 bases; unmatched junction bases: 7. CDR1 and CDR2 (germline): SEHNR, FQNEAQ (reference sequence). This CDR3 has 15 amino acids. The CDR3 bases are TGTGCCAGCAGCTTAGTCGATCTAGCGGGAGTCACGCAGTATTTT. Protein sequence: CASSLVDLAGVTQYF. The variable domain in full, completed from reference TRBV7-9 and TRBJ2-3, reads DTGVSQNPRHKITKRGQNVTFRCDPISEHNRLYWYRQTLGQGPEFLTYFQNEAQLEKSRLLSDRFSAERPKGSFSTLEIQRTEQGDSAMYLCASSLVDLAGVTQYFGPGTRLTVL.

A remark on this clonotype: A much bigger clone sits one base away, suggesting this may be a read error. The rearrangement links TRBV30 to TRBJ2-2; maybe TRBD1 (5 bases). The CDR3 spans 13 residues. CDR1 and CDR2 (germline): GTSNPN, SVGIG (reference sequence). This CDR3 is CARSVGDTGELFF. Written as DNA, the CDR3 is TGTGCCCGGAGTGTAGGGGACACCGGGGAGCTGTTTTTT.

This clonotype occurred a few times. The chain employs TRBV6-1 and TRBJ1-1, with 7 bases identical to TRBD1. The V gene's germline CDR1 is MNHNS and CDR2 SASEGT. V trimming: 5 bases; J trimming: 1 base; junction bases outside the gene matches: 4. The CDR3 loop spans 14 amino acids. DNA for the CDR3: TGTGCCAGCAGTTATGGACAGGAGAACACTGAAGCTTTCTTT. Residues: CASSYGQENTEAFF.

This clonotype appeared a few times. V usage is TRBV20-1 and J usage is TRBJ2-7, with TRBD1 identical over 12 bases. The germline V gene encodes CDR1 DFQATT and CDR2 SNEGSKA (reference sequence). There are 15 residues in the CDR3. V was pared by 6 bases and J by 3 bases, with 9 bases of the junction left unmatched. CDR3 amino acids: CSASGTGGADYEQYF. The CDR3, as DNA: TGCAGTGCGTCCGGGACAGGGGGCGCGGACTACGAGCAGTACTTC.

The rearrangement links TRBV2 to TRBJ1-5; possibly TRBD1 for D (5 bases). Per the germline V gene, CDR1 is SNHLY and CDR2 is FYNNEI. Trimming took off 3 bases at V and 7 bases at J, with 10 bases between the two ends. The CDR3 contains 13 residues. The CDR3 region is CASSDRERQPQHF. CDR3 sequence (DNA): TGTGCCAGCAGTGACAGGGAAAGGCAGCCCCAGCATTTT.

This clonotype was detected ten times or more. The chain combines TRBV6-1 with TRBJ2-5; D uncertain. Germline CDR1 and CDR2: MNHNS and SASEGT. CDR3 size: 12 residues. V dropped 5 bases and J dropped 13 bases, with 17 bases sitting between them. As DNA, the CDR3 is TGTGCCAGCAGTTCGGACGGCGTTACCGCGTACTTC. It translates to CASSSDGVTAYF.

This chain connects TRBV12-3 or TRBV12-4 to TRBJ2-3; 11 bases are a match to TRBD1. J was trimmed by 4 bases and V by 8 bases; bases with no gene match: 20. This CDR3 region has 19 residues. The CDR3, as DNA: TGTGCCAGCTCCCTTATCGCCCGATTTGGGGGACAGGGGGCAGATACGCAGTATTTT. Translation: CASSLIARFGGQGADTQYF.

The chain employs TRBV9 and TRBJ2-1; D gene unclear. This CDR3 region has 15 residues. Germline loops: CDR1 SGDLS, CDR2 YYNGEE. V was trimmed by 0 bases and J by 1 base, leaving 8 bases between them. CDR3: CASSVGGTSYNEQFF. The CDR3 DNA follows: TGTGCCAGCAGCGTAGGAGGAACTTCCTACAATGAGCAGTTCTTC.

The CDR3 is CASSGQDPPYEQYF. Here the CDR3 DNA reads TGTGCCAGCAGTGGCCAGGATCCACCCTACGAGCAGTACTTC. The chain links TRBV25-1 to TRBJ2-7; D unresolved. CDR1 is MGHDK and CDR2 is SYGVNS in the germline V gene. This CDR3 is 14 amino acids long. Trimming removed 4 bases at V and 2 bases at J, with 12 bases between.

This clonotype was observed many times. The rearrangement links TRBV28 to TRBJ2-5, with D possibly called TRBD1 or TRBD2 (6 bases each). The CDR3 runs 13 residues. Germline CDR1 MDHEN, CDR2 SYDVKM. The V end lost 5 bases, the J end lost 5 bases, and 12 bases lay between the germline ends. The CDR3: CASSAGGEETQYF. In DNA form, the CDR3 reads TGTGCCAGCAGTGCCGGGGGCGAGGAGACCCAGTACTTC.

The CDR3 loop reads CRGLAGATDTQYF. Here the CDR3 DNA reads TGCAGAGGACTAGCGGGAGCCACAGATACGCAGTATTTT. The chain is built from TRBV20-1 and TRBJ2-3; 13 nucleotides align to TRBD2. CDR1 is DFQATT and CDR2 is SNEGSKA in the germline V gene (reference sequence). CDR3 length equals 13 residues.

J is TRBJ1-5 and V is TRBV20-1, with D unclear. The CDR3 covers 14 residues. Trimming cost V 0 bases and J 7 bases, with 13 bases left between them. Germline CDR1 and CDR2: DFQATT and SNEGSKA (reference sequence). CDR3 sequence: CSAREPVMEQPQHF. CDR3 in DNA: TGCAGTGCTAGAGAACCAGTGATGGAACAGCCCCAGCATTTT.

This clonotype was observed at least ten times. CDR3: CATSDLAAETYNEQFF. The CDR3 DNA follows: TGTGCCACCAGTGATTTGGCGGCAGAAACCTACAATGAGCAGTTCTTC. This chain connects TRBV24-1 to TRBJ2-1; D gene unclear. The CDR3 totals 16 residues. Germline CDR1 and CDR2: KGHDR and SFDVKD. Trimming took off 0 bases at V and 2 bases at J, with 10 bases between the two ends.